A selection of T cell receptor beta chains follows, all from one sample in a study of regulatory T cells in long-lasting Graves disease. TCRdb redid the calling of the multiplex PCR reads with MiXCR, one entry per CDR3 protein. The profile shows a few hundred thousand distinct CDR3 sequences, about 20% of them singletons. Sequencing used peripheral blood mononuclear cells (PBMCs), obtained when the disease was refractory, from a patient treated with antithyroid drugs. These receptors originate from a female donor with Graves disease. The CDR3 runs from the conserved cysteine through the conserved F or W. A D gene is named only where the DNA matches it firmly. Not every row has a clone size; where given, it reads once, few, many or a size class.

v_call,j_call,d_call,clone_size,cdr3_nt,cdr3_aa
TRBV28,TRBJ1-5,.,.,TGTGCCAGCAGTAACCCCGGGAAGCCCCAGCATTTT,CASSNPGKPQHF
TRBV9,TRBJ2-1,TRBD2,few,TGTGCCAGCAGCCACATTATAAGCGGGAGCGCCCGTAATGAGCAGTTCTTC,CASSHIISGSARNEQFF
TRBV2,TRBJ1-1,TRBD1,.,TGTGCCAACAGTGACAGGGGCACTGAAGCTTTCTTT,CANSDRGTEAFF
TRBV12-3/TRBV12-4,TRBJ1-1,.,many,TGTGCCAGCAGTTTAGGGCAGTCGGCTGAAGCTTTCTTT,CASSLGQSAEAFF
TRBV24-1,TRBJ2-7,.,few,TGTGCCACCAGTGATTCCCGGGCCTACGAGCAGTACTTC,CATSDSRAYEQYF
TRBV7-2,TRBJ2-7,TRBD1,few,TGTGCCAGCAGCTTGGGACAGGGGTCCCCCTACGAGCAGTACTTC,CASSLGQGSPYEQYF
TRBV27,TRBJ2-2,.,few,TGTGCCAGCAGTTTCCTCGAGTCCACCGGGGAGCTGTTTTTT,CASSFLESTGELFF
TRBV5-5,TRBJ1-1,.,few,TGTGCCAGCAGCCCGGACGAATACAGGGAGGAAGCTTTCTTT,CASSPDEYREEAFF
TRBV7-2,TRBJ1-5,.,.,TGTGCCAGCAGCTTAATAGGGGTCGGTCAGCCCCAGCATTTT,CASSLIGVGQPQHF
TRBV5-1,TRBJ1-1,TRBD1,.,TGCGCCAGCAGCCATGTTCGACAGGGCGGTGAAGCTTTCTTT,CASSHVRQGGEAFF
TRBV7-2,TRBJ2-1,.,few,TGTGCCAGCAGCTTGGCCGGGACACTGGAGTACAATGAGCAGTTCTTC,CASSLAGTLEYNEQFF
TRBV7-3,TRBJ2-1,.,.,TGTGCCAGCAGCTTGGGGCCTTATTACAATGAGCAGTTCTTC,CASSLGPYYNEQFF
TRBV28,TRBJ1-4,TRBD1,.,TGTGCCAGCAGACTCGGGACAGGGAGAGAAAAACTGTTTTTT,CASRLGTGREKLFF
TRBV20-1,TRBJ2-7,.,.,TGCAGTGCCACCTCCTACGAGCAGTACTTC,CSATSYEQYF
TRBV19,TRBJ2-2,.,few,TGTGCCAGTAGTATTTTTGGCGGGGTGAACACCGGGGAGCTGTTTTTT,CASSIFGGVNTGELFF
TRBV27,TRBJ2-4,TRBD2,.,TGTGCCAGCAGTTCCACGACTAGCGGAAAAAACATTCAGTACTTC,CASSSTTSGKNIQYF
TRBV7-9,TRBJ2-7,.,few,TGTGCCAGCAGCTTAGGGGGCAGGGCCGAGCACGAGCAGTACTTC,CASSLGGRAEHEQYF
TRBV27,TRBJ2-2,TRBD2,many,TGTGCCAGCAGCCGTACACCGGGACTAGCGGATTCCGGGGAGCTGTTTTTT,CASSRTPGLADSGELFF
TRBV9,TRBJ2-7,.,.,TGTGCCAGCAGCGTAGGCAGGGACCACGAGCAGTACTTC,CASSVGRDHEQYF
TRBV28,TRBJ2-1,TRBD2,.,TGTGCCAGCAGGCGTCCGGGACTAGCTTACAATGAGCAGTTCTTC,CASRRPGLAYNEQFF
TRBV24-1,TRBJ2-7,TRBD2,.,TGTGCCACCAGTGATTCAACTAGCGGCCCCTACGAGCAGTACTTC,CATSDSTSGPYEQYF
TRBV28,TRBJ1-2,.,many,TGTGCCAGCACCTCTGGGGTTGGCTACACCTTC,CASTSGVGYTF
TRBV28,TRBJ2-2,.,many,TGTGCCAGCAGTCCACTTGGGGTGGGGACGAACACCGGGGAGCTGTTTTTT,CASSPLGVGTNTGELFF
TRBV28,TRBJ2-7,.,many,TGTGCCAGCAGTTTCATCTCGGTCTCGGGACTTCGGTACGAGCAGTACTTC,CASSFISVSGLRYEQYF